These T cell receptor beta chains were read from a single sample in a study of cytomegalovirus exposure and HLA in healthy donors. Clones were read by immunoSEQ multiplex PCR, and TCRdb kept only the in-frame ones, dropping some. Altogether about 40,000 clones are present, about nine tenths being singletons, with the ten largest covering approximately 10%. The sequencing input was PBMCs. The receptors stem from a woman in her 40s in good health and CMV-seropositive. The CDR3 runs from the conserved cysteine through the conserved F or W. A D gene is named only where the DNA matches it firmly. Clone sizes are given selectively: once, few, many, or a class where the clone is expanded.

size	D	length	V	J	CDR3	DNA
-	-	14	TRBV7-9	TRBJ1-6	CASSSAGRNSPLHF	TGTGCCAGCAGCTCCGCGGGCAGAAATTCACCCCTCCACTTT
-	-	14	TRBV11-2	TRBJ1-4	CASSCGAPNEKLFF	TGTGCCAGCAGCTGTGGGGCGCCTAATGAAAAACTGTTTTTT
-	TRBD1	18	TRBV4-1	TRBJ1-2	CASSHPKTGTGSLYGYTF	TGCGCCAGCAGCCATCCGAAGACCGGGACAGGGAGCTTGTATGGCTACACCTTC
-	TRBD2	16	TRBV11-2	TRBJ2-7	CASSLALAGVTYEQYF	TGTGCCAGCAGCTTAGCCCTAGCGGGGGTTACCTACGAGCAGTACTTC
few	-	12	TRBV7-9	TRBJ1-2	CASSSQGVGYTF	TGTGCCAGCAGCTCCCAGGGTGTAGGCTACACCTTC
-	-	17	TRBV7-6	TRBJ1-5	CASSLNPPQGYNQPQHF	TGTGCCAGCAGCTTAAACCCCCCCCAGGGTTACAATCAGCCCCAGCATTTT
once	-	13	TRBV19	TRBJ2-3	CASSPSGTDTQYF	TGTGCCAGTAGCCCCTCCGGCACAGATACGCAGTATTTT
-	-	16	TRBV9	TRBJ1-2	CASSVVPGGTTYGYTF	TGTGCCAGCAGCGTAGTTCCCGGGGGTACGACCTATGGCTACACCTTC
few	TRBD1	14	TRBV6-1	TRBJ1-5	CASSTTGVNQPQHF	TGTGCCAGCAGTACGACAGGGGTCAATCAGCCCCAGCATTTT
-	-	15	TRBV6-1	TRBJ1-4	CASSESGTRAEKLFF	TGTGCCAGCAGTGAGTCCGGGACAAGGGCTGAAAAACTGTTTTTT
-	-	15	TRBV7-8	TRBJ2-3	CASSLELFVTDTQYF	TGTGCCAGCAGCTTAGAGCTTTTCGTCACAGATACGCAGTATTTT
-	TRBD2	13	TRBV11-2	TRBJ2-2	CASSRTSGGELFF	TGTGCCAGCAGCCGGACTAGCGGGGGGGAGCTGTTTTTT
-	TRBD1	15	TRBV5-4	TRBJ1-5	CASSPGQGRNQPQHF	TGTGCCAGCAGCCCGGGACAGGGGAGGAATCAGCCCCAGCATTTT
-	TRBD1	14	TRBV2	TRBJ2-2	CASLGQGAVGELFF	TGTGCCAGCCTCGGACAGGGGGCCGTCGGGGAGCTGTTTTTT
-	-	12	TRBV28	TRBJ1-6	CASCPLGKPLHF	TGTGCCAGCTGCCCCCTAGGCAAACCCCTCCACTTT
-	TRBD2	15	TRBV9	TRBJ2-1	CASSPGGASYNEQFF	TGTGCCAGCAGCCCCGGGGGGGCTTCCTACAATGAGCAGTTCTTC
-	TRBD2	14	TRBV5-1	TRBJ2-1	CASRTSGGANEQFF	TGCGCCAGCCGCACCAGCGGGGGGGCGAATGAGCAGTTCTTC
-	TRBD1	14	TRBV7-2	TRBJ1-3	CATGTGLPGNTIYF	TGTGCCACCGGGACAGGCTTACCTGGAAACACCATATATTTT
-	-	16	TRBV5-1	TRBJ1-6	CASSSTGRADNSPLHF	TGCGCCAGCAGCTCTACGGGCAGGGCCGATAATTCACCCCTCCACTTT
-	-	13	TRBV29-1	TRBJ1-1	CSVEGSGYTEAFF	TGCAGCGTTGAAGGGTCCGGGTACACTGAAGCTTTCTTT
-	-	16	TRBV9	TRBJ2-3	CASSPRIAPSTDTQYF	TGTGCCAGCAGCCCCCGGATAGCCCCTAGCACAGATACGCAGTATTTT
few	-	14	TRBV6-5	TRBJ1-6	CASSEGQTSSPLHF	TGTGCCAGCAGTGAAGGCCAGACAAGCTCACCCCTCCACTTT
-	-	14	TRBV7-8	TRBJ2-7	CASSSGEGSREQYF	TGTGCCAGCAGCTCAGGGGAGGGTTCGAGGGAGCAGTACTTC
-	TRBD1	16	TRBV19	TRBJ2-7	CASNPGQGAGVDEQYF	TGTGCCAGTAATCCGGGACAGGGGGCTGGAGTCGACGAGCAGTACTTC
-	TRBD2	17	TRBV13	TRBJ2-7	CASSLEGGLIRAYEQYF	TGTGCCAGCAGCTTAGAGGGAGGGTTAATTCGGGCCTACGAGCAGTACTTC
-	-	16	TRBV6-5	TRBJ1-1	CASSYAGDGKGSEAFF	TGTGCCAGCAGTTACGCAGGGGATGGAAAAGGATCTGAAGCTTTCTTT
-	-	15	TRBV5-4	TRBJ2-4	CASSPSAGRENIQYF	TGTGCCAGCAGCCCCAGTGCGGGGCGCGAAAACATTCAGTACTTC
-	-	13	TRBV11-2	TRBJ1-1	CASSSPGNTEAFF	TGTGCCAGCAGCTCACCCGGGAACACTGAAGCTTTCTTT
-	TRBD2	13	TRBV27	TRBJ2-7	CAIGAGGSYEQYF	TGTGCCATCGGGGCGGGGGGATCCTACGAGCAGTACTTC
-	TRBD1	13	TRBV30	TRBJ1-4	CAWSDRGEGKLFF	TGTGCCTGGAGTGACAGGGGAGAGGGTAAACTGTTTTTT
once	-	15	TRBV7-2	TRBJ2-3	CASSPAVRSSDTQYF	TGTGCCAGCAGCCCAGCGGTCAGGAGCTCAGATACGCAGTATTTT